One sample yielded the 21 T cell receptor beta chains listed below, sequenced in a study of T cell responses to AZD1222 COVID-19 vaccine. Only in-frame clones appear in the TCRdb table, and some are missing; sequencing was by immunoSEQ multiplex PCR. The sample carries about 100,000 clones, approximately 87% recorded once. Sequencing was performed on peripheral blood, taken on day 0 of AZD1222 vaccination. These receptors all stem from an adult in good health.

The rearrangement uses TRBV18 and TRBJ1-1; no clear D. This CDR3 is 19 amino acids long. The V end was cut by 2 bases, the J end by 0 bases, with 22 bases between. CDR1 is KGHSH and CDR2 is LQKENI in the germline V gene. Here the CDR3 reads CASSPGVGGFSPLNTEAFF. Here the CDR3 DNA reads TGTGCCAGCTCACCAGGGGTCGGTGGGTTTTCACCCCTGAACACTGAAGCTTTCTTT.

There are a few counts of this clone. V gene TRBV6-5 combines with J gene TRBJ2-3, with TRBD1 matching 9 bases. Trimming took 0 bases from V and 3 from J; bases not matched to a gene: 4. The length of the CDR3 is 16 residues. The V gene's germline CDR1 is MNHEY and CDR2 SVGAGI. CDR3: CASSYSIGTGTDTQYF. In nucleotides, the CDR3 is TGTGCCAGCAGTTACTCGATAGGGACAGGGACAGATACGCAGTATTTT.

CDR3 loop: CASSPLGTQYF. CDR3 coding DNA: TGCGCCAGCAGCCCGCTGGGGACCCAGTACTTC. This sequence joins TRBV5-1 and TRBJ2-5; D is ambiguous. This CDR3 is built from 11 residues. In germline, CDR1 is SGHRS, CDR2 YFSETQ. The V and J ends lost 4 bases and 7 bases respectively, with 8 bases between them.

The chain employs TRBV20-1 and TRBJ1-3; the D is unclear. The CDR3 runs 13 residues. V lost 3 bases to trimming and J lost 4 bases, with 10 bases between them. CDR1 and CDR2 from the germline V gene are DFQATT and SNEGSKA (reference sequence). The CDR3 bases are TGCAGTGCTAGTTGGACTGAGGGAAACACCATATATTTT. Translated, it gives CSASWTEGNTIYF.

A remark on this clone: Other DNA sequences in this specimen translate into the identical CDR3. V is TRBV28 and J is TRBJ1-5; D remains ambiguous. Germline V gives CDR1 MDHEN, CDR2 SYDVKM. Between the trimmed V and J ends, which lost 4 bases and 3 bases, there was a span of 4 bases. The CDR3 is 12 amino acids. The CDR3 loop is CASSSLNQPQHF. In DNA form, the CDR3 reads TGTGCCAGCAGTTCCCTCAATCAGCCCCAGCATTTT. Full variable domain (outside the CDR3, taken from reference TRBV28 and TRBJ1-5): DVKVTQSSRYLVKRTGEKVFLECVQDMDHENMFWYRQDPGLGLRLIYFSYDVKMKEKGDIPEGYSVSREKKERFSLILESASTNQTSMYLCASSSLNQPQHFGDGTRLSIL.

The CDR3 spells CASSFGTGLVATNEKLFF. For the CDR3, the DNA is TGCGCCAGCAGCTTTGGGACCGGATTAGTTGCAACTAATGAAAAACTGTTTTTT. This rearrangement joins TRBV5-1 to TRBJ1-4, with D perhaps TRBD1 (5 bases). V lost 2 bases and J lost 0, with 17 bases in between. Germline assignment: CDR1 SGHRS and CDR2 YFSETQ. This CDR3 is 18 amino acids long. The full variable domain, completed using reference TRBV5-1 and TRBJ1-4, is KAGVTQTPRYLIKTRGQQVTLSCSPISGHRSVSWYQQTPGQGLQFLFEYFSETQRNKGNFPGRFSGRQFSNSRSEMNVSTLELGDSALYLCASSFGTGLVATNEKLFFGSGTQLSVL.

Of note for this clone: The sample has other DNA sequences that encode this CDR3 too. V usage is TRBV19 and J usage is TRBJ2-3; no definite D call. Germline V gene data show CDR1 as LNHDA and CDR2 as SQIVND (reference sequence). CDR3 length equals 14 residues. Trimming took 1 base from V and 0 from J, leaving 5 bases between them. CDR3 protein: CASSIGLSTDTQYF. In DNA, the CDR3 is TGTGCCAGTAGTATAGGTCTTAGCACAGATACGCAGTATTTT.

This sequence joins TRBV19 and TRBJ1-2; 10 bases align to TRBD1. This CDR3 is 15 amino acids long. CDR1 is LNHDA and CDR2 is SQIVND in the germline V gene (reference sequence). The trim removed 4 bases at V and 10 bases at J, leaving 12 bases unmatched. The CDR3 coding sequence is TGTGCCAGTAGTACCAGGCTCGGGGACAGGGGTCTCTACACCTTC. This gives the protein CASSTRLGDRGLYTF.

This chain connects TRBV18 to TRBJ1-3; no definite D call. V was trimmed by 6 bases and J by 0 bases, leaving 12 bases between them. The germline V gene has CDR1 KGHSH and CDR2 LQKENI. This CDR3 region has 15 residues. The CDR3 loop is CASSPTDLSGNTIYF. In DNA form, the CDR3 reads TGTGCCAGCTCGCCGACGGACCTCTCTGGAAACACCATATATTTT. Full variable domain (rest looked up from reference TRBV18 and TRBJ1-3): NAGVMQNPRHLVRRRGQEARLRCSPMKGHSHVYWYRQLPEEGLKFMVYLQKENIIDESGMPKERFSAEFPKEGPSILRIQQVVRGDSAAYFCASSPTDLSGNTIYFGEGSWLTVV.

The chain carries TRBV29-1 and TRBJ2-3, with 8 bases identical to TRBD2. The CDR3 runs 14 residues. V trimming: 7 bases; J trimming: 6 bases; junction bases outside the gene matches: 12. Germline CDR1 and CDR2: SQVTM and ANQGSEA. CDR3 loop: CSGTPGSGGDTQYF. CDR3 DNA sequence: TGCAGCGGGACTCCGGGATCGGGGGGGGATACGCAGTATTTT.

This clone was observed a handful of times. The chain uses TRBV29-1 and TRBJ1-2; 8 nucleotides agree with TRBD1. V shed 0 bases, J shed 9 bases, and the junction held 6 bases outside the gene matches. The CDR3 sequence is 13 residues long. Germline CDR1 is SQVTM and CDR2 is ANQGSEA. CDR3 amino acids: CSVEEFQGASYTF. CDR3 nucleotide sequence: TGCAGCGTTGAAGAATTCCAGGGGGCGAGCTACACCTTC.

This chain links TRBV27 with TRBJ2-1, with TRBD1 matching over 8 bases. This CDR3 is built from 15 residues. The V and J ends lost 2 bases and 7 bases, in that order; junction bases with no gene match: 7. The germline V gene encodes CDR1 MNHEY and CDR2 SMNVEV (reference sequence). The CDR3 DNA sequence: TGTGCCAGCAGTTTAGAAGGGACAGGTCCGAATGAGCAGTTCTTC. Translated, it gives CASSLEGTGPNEQFF.

This rearrangement joins TRBV30 to TRBJ1-3; D is unclear. CDR1 and CDR2 (germline): GTSNPN, SVGIG (reference sequence). Trimming cost V 5 bases and J 2 bases, with 10 bases left between them. CDR3 size: 13 residues. The CDR3 spells CAWGWGTGNTIYF. In DNA form, the CDR3 reads TGTGCCTGGGGGTGGGGTACTGGAAACACCATATATTTT. The full variable domain, rest sourced from reference TRBV30 and TRBJ1-3, is SQTIHQWPATLVQPVGSPLSLECTVEGTSNPNLYWYRQAAGRGLQLLFYSVGIGQISSEVPQNLSASRPQDRQFILSSKKLLLSDSGFYLCAWGWGTGNTIYFGEGSWLTVV.

Only one count was recorded for this clone. The chain links TRBV7-3 to TRBJ1-3; D unresolved. The V gene's germline CDR1 is SGHTA and CDR2 FQGTGA. V shed 2 bases and J shed 2 bases, with 7 bases lying between them. The CDR3 runs to 14 residues. The CDR3, as DNA: TGTGCCAGCAGCTTACTCGGTACTGGAAACACCATATATTTT. Protein sequence: CASSLLGTGNTIYF.

The sample holds one count of this clone. This chain links TRBV9 with TRBJ1-1; 10 nucleotides agree with TRBD1. The V segment lost 2 bases and the J segment 8 bases; nucleotides outside the gene matches: 6. This CDR3 spans 14 amino acids. The germline V gene encodes CDR1 SGDLS and CDR2 YYNGEE. The CDR3 bases are TGTGCCAGCAGCGTCCGGGACAGGGGTTTCGAAGCTTTCTTT. This translates into CASSVRDRGFEAFF.

The chain links TRBV9 to TRBJ2-3, with 8 bases fitting TRBD2. Per the germline V gene, CDR1 is SGDLS and CDR2 is YYNGEE. This CDR3 has 15 residues. V lost 0 bases and J lost 2; bases outside the gene matches: 2. Here the CDR3 reads CASSVAGGLTDTQYF. The CDR3 nucleotides are TGTGCCAGCAGCGTAGCGGGGGGGCTCACAGATACGCAGTATTTT.

This chain joins TRBV6-5 and TRBJ2-3; D gene uncertain. The CDR3 is 14 residues long. Germline V CDR1 and CDR2: MNHEY, SVGAGI. V was clipped by 10 bases and J by 1 base, with 15 bases between them. This CDR3 is CATLKPSGTDTQYF. In DNA, the CDR3 is TGTGCCACCCTTAAGCCCTCGGGCACAGATACGCAGTATTTT.

V gene TRBV2 combines with J gene TRBJ2-6; no clear D gene. The ends were cut back, 7 bases at V and 4 bases at J, with 11 bases in the middle. The CDR3 is 14 amino acids. Germline CDR1 and CDR2: SNHLY and FYNNEI. The DNA for the CDR3 is TGTGCCAGCAAGGCAGTCGGAGGGGCCAACGTCCTGACTTTC. It yields the protein CASKAVGGANVLTF. The whole variable domain, filled in from reference TRBV2 and TRBJ2-6, reads EPEVTQTPSHQVTQMGQEVILRCVPISNHLYFYWYRQILGQKVEFLVSFYNNEISEKSEIFDDQFSVERPDGSNFTLKIRSTKLEDSAMYFCASKAVGGANVLTFGAGSRLTVL.

The V and J genes are TRBV7-9 and TRBJ2-2; unclear D gene. V shed 3 bases and J shed 4 bases, with 6 bases lying between them. CDR3 length: 13 residues. Germline-derived CDR1 and CDR2 are SEHNR and FQNEAQ (reference sequence). CDR3 residues: CASSFQTTGELFF. CDR3 nucleotide sequence: TGTGCCAGCAGCTTTCAGACCACCGGGGAGCTGTTTTTT. Together with reference TRBV7-9 and TRBJ2-2, the CDR3 gives the full variable domain: DTGVSQNPRHKITKRGQNVTFRCDPISEHNRLYWYRQTLGQGPEFLTYFQNEAQLEKSRLLSDRFSAERPKGSFSTLEIQRTEQGDSAMYLCASSFQTTGELFFGEGSRLTVL.

The chain employs TRBV5-1 and TRBJ1-2, with D perhaps TRBD1 (5 bases). Germline V gives CDR1 SGHRS, CDR2 YFSETQ. This CDR3 has 14 amino acids. Trimming took off 5 bases at V and 0 bases at J, with 11 bases between the two ends. The CDR3 DNA sequence: TGCGCCAGCAGTTCAGGGCCAGCTAACTATGGCTACACCTTC. Amino acid sequence: CASSSGPANYGYTF.

The CDR3 protein is CASSLSGTGAYEQYF. In DNA form, the CDR3 reads TGTGCCAGCAGTTTATCCGGGACAGGTGCCTACGAGCAGTACTTC. V usage is TRBV27 and J usage is TRBJ2-7; the match to TRBD1 covers 8 bases. Germline V lookup: CDR1 MNHEY, CDR2 SMNVEV (reference sequence). Trimming at V came to 0 bases and at J to 2 bases, leaving 3 bases not matched to a gene. The CDR3 totals 15 residues.